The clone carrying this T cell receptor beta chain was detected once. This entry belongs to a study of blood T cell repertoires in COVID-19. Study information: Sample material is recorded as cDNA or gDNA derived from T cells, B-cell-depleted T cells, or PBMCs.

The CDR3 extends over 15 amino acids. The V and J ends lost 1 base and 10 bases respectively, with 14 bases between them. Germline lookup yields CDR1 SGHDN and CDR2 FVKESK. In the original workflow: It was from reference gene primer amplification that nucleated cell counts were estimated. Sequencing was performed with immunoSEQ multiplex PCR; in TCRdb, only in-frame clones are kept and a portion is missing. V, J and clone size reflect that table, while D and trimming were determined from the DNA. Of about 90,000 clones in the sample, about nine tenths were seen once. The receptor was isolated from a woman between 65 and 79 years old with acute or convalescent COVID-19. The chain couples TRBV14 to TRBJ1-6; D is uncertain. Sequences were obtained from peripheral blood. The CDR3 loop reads CASSQGLGFWSPLHF. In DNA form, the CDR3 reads TGTGCCAGCAGCCAAGGGCTGGGCTTTTGGTCACCCCTCCACTTT. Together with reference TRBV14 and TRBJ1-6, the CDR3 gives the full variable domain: EAGVTQFPSHSVIEKGQTVTLRCDPISGHDNLYWYRRVMGKEIKFLLHFVKESKQDESGMPNNRFLAERTGGTYSTLKVQPAELEDSGVYFCASSQGLGFWSPLHFGNGTRLTVT.